This T cell receptor (beta chain) was documented in a study of shared clonotypes between healthy human individuals (dated by TCRdb to the early 2020s). About the investigation overall: The cohort included three men and two women between 18 and 49 years of age. The study deeply sequenced blood TCR repertoires of five healthy adults to estimate repertoire size and the extent of clonotype sharing between individuals. Libraries were prepared and TCR repertoires were sequenced by different laboratories using diverse techniques, in order to increase sequencing depth and limit assay-specific biases. Per donor, leukapheresis produced somewhere between about 0.8 and 9.5 billion PBMCs. Per donor, three plates each were used for CD4 naive and CD4 memory, two for CD8 naive, and one for CD8 memory.

V lost 0 bases and J lost 1 base; the stretch between them is 12 bases long. The CDR3 runs 16 residues from the cysteine to the phenylalanine. Only the CDR3 DNA stays, 48 bases, in frame from base 1. CDR1 is given as KGHSH and CDR2 as LQKENI, both from the germline V gene. Using the deep immunoSEQ assay, TCR CDR3 regions were amplified from genomic DNA by multiplex PCR. Genomic DNA extracted from each cell subset was distributed evenly over all wells of several immunoSEQ 96-well plates, and each plate served as one replicate. Each replicate PCR for sorted subsets received around 200 ng genomic DNA, equal to 28,000 or so T cell genomes. The purified libraries were quantified using a Qubit 3.0 fluorometer, sized with a Bioanalyzer 2100, and then quantified again using the KAPA Library Quantification kit. Each immunoSEQ 96-well plate was sequenced on its own single-read 150-cycle Illumina NextSeq 550 flow cell. Under the source paper's analysis protocol: The immunoSEQ output contained only junctional sequences without quality scores, so filtering could not match that applied to full-length reads. Sequences were annotated with PyIR, a Python wrapper for IgBLAST v1.9, using IMGT germline references to assign V/J genes and CDR3. Reads were filtered out if the reads had weak V/J assignments (E-value above 1e-6), no CDR3, stop codons, out-of-frame junctions, or ambiguous translated residues. V3J clonotypes were defined as sequences sharing the same inferred V gene, J gene, and CDR3 amino acid sequence. Percentage overlap between repertoires was calculated by dividing the number of shared unique clonotypes by the size of the smaller repertoire. Richness of each repertoire was evaluated using RTK rarefaction, the Chao1 estimator, and Recon v2.1 estimates of unobserved clonotypes. For all TCRbeta clonotypes obtained by the gDNA method from a few donors, generation probabilities were computed with OLGA. Here the immuneACCESS table is served through TCRdb, limited to in-frame sequences with V and J called. Missing clones are a known gap in these copies; in checked studies unresolved V genes cover under half, and the rest lacks a known reason. The V and J calls and the clone size are those of that table, but D and trimming were determined from the DNA. For this sample there are over 950,000 clones; about 72% appear just once. The top ten clones comprise roughly 0.82% of the sample.

The donors were healthy, HIV-negative adults who had no recently reported acute infections or vaccinations. Only Caucasian adults living in Nashville, Tennessee, USA were represented among the donors. CD4+ T cells were enriched by magnetic negative selection; naive cells were then positively selected on CD45RA, and the negative fraction formed the memory subset. After blood collection by leukapheresis, PBMCs were isolated using Ficoll-Histopaque density gradient centrifugation and then cryopreserved in the vapor phase of liquid nitrogen. Analytical flow cytometry was used to check the purity and quantity of every magnetically sorted T cell population. Each sorted fraction had its genomic DNA isolated and then quantified by UV absorbance on a Nanodrop 2000c. Points the paper makes about the study in general: Sharing across a few donors was observed for 5% to 6.5% of naive CD4, under 4% of naive CD8, roughly 2.3% of memory CD4, and over 0.3% of memory CD8 clonotypes. Even with the large sequencing depth, rarefaction of the sorted-subset datasets indicated that sequencing was incomplete. Larger estimated clonotype richness was generally found for naive subsets than for memory subsets. Pairwise subsampling indicated that sequencing depth was expected to affect the degree of clonotype sharing among donors. Sampling was restricted to blood, and TCR repertoires in tissues likely differ from the TCR repertoires found in blood. Because the study included only a small number of donors, the genetic and exposure-history diversity represented was limited. Clonotypes shared by all four sorted-subset donors showed higher generation probabilities than non-shared clonotypes.

In the case of this clone: Its cognate antigen has yet to be identified. Qualities for individual bases were not recorded, and no much larger clone is one base off.

The rearranged segments are TRBV18 and TRBJ2-5; no D gene call is confident. This receptor was obtained from a man aged 18 to 29 in good health. Some clones in this sample may be carry-over from other donors' samples. Sequencing was performed on memory CD4+ T cells from PBMCs. The sample's cell subset or site label is to be understood as: CD45RA-negative fraction. At the DNA level, the sequence is TGTGCCAGCTCACCACCGGGTGGAAGGCTCCAAGAGACCCAGTACTTC. This sequence encodes CASSPPGGRLQETQYF. Full variable domain (CDR3 extended with the reference TRBV18 and TRBJ2-5 proteins): NAGVMQNPRHLVRRRGQEARLRCSPMKGHSHVYWYRQLPEEGLKFMVYLQKENIIDESGMPKERFSAEFPKEGPSILRIQQVVRGDSAAYFCASSPPGGRLQETQYFGPGTRLLVL.